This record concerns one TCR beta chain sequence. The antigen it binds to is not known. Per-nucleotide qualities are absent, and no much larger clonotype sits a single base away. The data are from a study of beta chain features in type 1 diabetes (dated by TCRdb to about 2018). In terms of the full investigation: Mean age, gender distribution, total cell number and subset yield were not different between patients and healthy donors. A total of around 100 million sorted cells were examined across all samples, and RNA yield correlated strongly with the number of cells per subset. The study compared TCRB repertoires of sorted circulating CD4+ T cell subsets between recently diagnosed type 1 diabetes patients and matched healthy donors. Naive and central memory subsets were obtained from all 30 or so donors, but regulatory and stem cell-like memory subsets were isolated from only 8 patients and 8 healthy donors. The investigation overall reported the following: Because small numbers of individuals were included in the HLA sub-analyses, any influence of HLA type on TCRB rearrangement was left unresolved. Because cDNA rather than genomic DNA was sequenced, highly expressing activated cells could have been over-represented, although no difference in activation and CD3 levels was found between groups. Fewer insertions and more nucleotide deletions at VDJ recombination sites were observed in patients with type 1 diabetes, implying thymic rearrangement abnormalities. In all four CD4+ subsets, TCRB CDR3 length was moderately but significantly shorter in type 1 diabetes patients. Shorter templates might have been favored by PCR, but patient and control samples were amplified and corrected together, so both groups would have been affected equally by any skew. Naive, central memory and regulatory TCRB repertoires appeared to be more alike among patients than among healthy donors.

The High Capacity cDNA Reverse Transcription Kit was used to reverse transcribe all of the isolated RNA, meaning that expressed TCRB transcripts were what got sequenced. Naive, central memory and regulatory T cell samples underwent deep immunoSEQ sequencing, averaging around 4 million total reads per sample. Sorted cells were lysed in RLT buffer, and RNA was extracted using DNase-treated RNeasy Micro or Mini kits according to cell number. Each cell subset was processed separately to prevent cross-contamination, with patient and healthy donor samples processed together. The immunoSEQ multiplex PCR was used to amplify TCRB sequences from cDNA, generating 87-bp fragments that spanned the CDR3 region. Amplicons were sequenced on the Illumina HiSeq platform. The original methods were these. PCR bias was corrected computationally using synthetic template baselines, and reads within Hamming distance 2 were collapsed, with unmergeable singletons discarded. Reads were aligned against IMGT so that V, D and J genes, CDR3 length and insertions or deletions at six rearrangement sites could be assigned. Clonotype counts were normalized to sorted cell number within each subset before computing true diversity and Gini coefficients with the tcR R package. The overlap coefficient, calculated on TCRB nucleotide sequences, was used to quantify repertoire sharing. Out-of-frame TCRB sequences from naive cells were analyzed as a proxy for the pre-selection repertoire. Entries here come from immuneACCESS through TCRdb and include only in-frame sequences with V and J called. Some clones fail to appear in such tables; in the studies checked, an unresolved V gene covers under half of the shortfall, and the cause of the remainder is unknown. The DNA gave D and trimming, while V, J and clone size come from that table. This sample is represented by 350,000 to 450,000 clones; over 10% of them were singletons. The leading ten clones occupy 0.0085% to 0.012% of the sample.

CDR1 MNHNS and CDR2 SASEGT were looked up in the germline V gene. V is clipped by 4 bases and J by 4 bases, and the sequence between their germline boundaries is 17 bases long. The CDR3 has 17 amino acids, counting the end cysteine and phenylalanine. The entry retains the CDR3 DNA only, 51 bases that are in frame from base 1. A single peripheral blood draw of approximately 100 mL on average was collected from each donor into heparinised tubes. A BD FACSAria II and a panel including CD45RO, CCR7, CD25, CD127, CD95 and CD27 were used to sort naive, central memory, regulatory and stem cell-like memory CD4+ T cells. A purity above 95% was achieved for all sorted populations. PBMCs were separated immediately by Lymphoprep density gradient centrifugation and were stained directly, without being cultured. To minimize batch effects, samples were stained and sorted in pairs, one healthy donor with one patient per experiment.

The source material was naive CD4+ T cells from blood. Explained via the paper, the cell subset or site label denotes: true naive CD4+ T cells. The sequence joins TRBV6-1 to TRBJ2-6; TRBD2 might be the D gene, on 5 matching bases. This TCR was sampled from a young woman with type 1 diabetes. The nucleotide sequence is TGTGCCAGCAGTGTTGAGGGCTCAACGACCGGGGCCAACGTCCTGACTTTC. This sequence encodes CASSVEGSTTGANVLTF.